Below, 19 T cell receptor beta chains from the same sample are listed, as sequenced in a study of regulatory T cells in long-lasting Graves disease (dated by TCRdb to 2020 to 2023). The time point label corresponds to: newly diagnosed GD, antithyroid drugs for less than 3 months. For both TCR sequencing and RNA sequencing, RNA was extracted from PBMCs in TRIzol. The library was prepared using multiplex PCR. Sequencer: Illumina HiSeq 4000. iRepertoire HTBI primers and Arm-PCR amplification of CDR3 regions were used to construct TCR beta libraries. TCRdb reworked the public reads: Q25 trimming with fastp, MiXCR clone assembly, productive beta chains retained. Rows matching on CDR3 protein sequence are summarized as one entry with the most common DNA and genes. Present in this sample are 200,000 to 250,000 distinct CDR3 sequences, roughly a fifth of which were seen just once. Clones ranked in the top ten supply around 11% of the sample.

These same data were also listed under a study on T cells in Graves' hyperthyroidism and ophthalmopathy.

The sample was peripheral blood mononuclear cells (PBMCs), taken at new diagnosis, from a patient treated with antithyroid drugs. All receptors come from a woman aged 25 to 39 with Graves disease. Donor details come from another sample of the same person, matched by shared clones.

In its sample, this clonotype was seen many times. CDR3 sequence: CASSVGGGSSPLHF. The CDR3 DNA reads TGTGCCAGCAGCGTCGGGGGAGGTAGTTCACCCCTCCACTTT. The rearrangement uses TRBV9 and TRBJ1-6, with a possible D match to TRBD1 (5 bases). The CDR3 contains 14 residues. The V gene's germline CDR1 is SGDLS and CDR2 YYNGEE. V lost 2 bases and J lost 9, with 12 bases in between.

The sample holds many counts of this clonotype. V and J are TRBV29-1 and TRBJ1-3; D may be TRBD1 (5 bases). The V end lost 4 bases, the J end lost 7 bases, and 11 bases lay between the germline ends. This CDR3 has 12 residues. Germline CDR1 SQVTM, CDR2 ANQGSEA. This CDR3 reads CSVAGTRNTIYF. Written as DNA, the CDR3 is TGCAGCGTTGCAGGGACTAGGAACACCATATATTTT.

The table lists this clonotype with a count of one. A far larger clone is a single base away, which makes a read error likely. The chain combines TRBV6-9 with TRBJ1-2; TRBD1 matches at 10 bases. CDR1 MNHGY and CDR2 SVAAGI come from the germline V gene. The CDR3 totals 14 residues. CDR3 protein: CASSYPTGGYDYTF. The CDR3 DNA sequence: TGTGCCAGCAGTTATCCGACAGGGGGCTATGACTACACCTTC.

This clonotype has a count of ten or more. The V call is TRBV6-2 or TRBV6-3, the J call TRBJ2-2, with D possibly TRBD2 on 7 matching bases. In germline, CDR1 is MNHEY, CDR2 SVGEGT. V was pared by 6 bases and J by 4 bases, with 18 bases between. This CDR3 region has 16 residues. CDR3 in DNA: TGTGCCAGCAGACCTGGGGGGGCGCGCGTCACCGGGGAGCTGTTTTTT. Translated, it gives CASRPGGARVTGELFF.

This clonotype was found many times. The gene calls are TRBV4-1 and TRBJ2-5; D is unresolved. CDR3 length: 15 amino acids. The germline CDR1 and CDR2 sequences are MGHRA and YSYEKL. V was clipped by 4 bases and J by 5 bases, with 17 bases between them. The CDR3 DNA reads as TGCGCCAGCAGCCGGCTGGGCGGTCTGGGGGAGACCCAGTACTTC. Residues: CASSRLGGLGETQYF.

This chain's CDR3 is CASSSQDFSGNTIYF. DNA for the CDR3: TGTGCCAGCAGCTCTCAGGATTTCTCTGGAAACACCATATATTTT. This chain connects TRBV7-9 to TRBJ1-3; D unclear. The CDR3 is 15 residues long. V was trimmed by 4 bases and J by 0 bases, leaving 10 bases between them. CDR1 is SEHNR and CDR2 is FQNEAQ in the germline V gene (reference sequence).

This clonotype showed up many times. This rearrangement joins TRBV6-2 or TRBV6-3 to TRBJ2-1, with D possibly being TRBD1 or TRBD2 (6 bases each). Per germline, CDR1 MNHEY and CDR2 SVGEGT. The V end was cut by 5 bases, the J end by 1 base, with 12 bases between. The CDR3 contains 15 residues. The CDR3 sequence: CASSDWGASYNEQFF. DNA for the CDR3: TGTGCCAGCAGTGATTGGGGGGCATCCTACAATGAGCAGTTCTTC.

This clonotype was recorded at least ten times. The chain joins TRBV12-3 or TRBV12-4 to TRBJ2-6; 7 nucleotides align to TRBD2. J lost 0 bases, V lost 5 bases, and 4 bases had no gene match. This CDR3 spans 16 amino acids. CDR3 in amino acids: CASSPGTNSGANVLTF. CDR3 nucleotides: TGTGCCAGCAGTCCCGGGACTAACTCTGGGGCCAACGTCCTGACTTTC.

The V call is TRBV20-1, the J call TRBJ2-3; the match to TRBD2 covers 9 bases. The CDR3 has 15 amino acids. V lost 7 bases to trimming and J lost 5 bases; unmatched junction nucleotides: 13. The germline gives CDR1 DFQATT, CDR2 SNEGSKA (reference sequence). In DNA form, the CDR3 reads TGCAGTGTTGAAGCTGGCGGGAGGGCCAGAGATACGCAGTATTTT. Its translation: CSVEAGGRARDTQYF.

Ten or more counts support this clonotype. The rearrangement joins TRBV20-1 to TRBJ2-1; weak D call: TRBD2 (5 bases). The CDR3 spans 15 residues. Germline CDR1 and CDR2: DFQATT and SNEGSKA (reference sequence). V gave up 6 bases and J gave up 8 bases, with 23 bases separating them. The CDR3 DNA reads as TGCAGTGCAAACACCGGCACAACCCAGGAGGATGAGCAGTTCTTC. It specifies CSANTGTTQEDEQFF.

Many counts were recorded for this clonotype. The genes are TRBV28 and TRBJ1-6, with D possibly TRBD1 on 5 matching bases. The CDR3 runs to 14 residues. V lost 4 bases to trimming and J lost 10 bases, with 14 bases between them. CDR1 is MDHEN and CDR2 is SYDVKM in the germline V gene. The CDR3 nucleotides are TGTGCCAGCAGTTCTACGGTGGGGGTCTCACCCCTCCACTTT. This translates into CASSSTVGVSPLHF.

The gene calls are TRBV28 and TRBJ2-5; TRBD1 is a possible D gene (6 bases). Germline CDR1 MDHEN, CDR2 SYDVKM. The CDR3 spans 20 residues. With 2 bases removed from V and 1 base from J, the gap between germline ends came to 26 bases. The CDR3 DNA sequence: TGTGCCAGCAGTTTAAGGTCCAGGGACGGAAAGGGGGTGGGCCAAGAGACCCAGTACTTC. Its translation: CASSLRSRDGKGVGQETQYF.

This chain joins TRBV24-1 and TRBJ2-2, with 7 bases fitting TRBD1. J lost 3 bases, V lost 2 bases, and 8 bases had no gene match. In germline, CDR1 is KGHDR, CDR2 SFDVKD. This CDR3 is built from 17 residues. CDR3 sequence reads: CATSDSTRQGYTGELFF. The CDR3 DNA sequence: TGTGCCACCAGTGATTCTACAAGACAGGGATACACCGGGGAGCTGTTTTTT.

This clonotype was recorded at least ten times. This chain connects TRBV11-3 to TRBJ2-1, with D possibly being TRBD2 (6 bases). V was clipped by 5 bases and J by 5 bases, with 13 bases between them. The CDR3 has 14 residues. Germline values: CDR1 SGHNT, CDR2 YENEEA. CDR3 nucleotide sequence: TGTGCCAGCAGCCCCAGCTGGAGGGACAATGAGCAGTTCTTC. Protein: CASSPSWRDNEQFF.

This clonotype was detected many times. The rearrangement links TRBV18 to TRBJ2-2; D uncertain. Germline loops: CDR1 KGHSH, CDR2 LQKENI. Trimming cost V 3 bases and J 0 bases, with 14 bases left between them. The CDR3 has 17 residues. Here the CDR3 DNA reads TGTGCCAGCTCACCGCTACCGCCTATCGCGAACACCGGGGAGCTGTTTTTT. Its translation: CASSPLPPIANTGELFF.

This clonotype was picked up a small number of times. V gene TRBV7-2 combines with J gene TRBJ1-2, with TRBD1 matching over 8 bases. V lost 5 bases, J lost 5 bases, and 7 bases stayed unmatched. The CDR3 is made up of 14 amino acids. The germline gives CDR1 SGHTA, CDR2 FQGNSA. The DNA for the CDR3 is TGTGCCAGCAGCCCCAATTACAGGGGGTATGGCTACACCTTC. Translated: CASSPNYRGYGYTF.

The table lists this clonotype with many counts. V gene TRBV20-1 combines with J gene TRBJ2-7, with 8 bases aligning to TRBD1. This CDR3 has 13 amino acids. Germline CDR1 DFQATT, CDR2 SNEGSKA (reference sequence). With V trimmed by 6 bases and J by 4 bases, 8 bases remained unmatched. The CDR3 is CSAHRGSSYEQYF. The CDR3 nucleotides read TGCAGTGCCCACAGGGGGTCTTCGTACGAGCAGTACTTC.

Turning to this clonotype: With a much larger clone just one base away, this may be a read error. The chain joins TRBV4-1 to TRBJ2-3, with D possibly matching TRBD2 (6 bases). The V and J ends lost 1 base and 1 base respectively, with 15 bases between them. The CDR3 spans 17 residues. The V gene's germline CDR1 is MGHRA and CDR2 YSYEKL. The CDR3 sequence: CASSQGGPRGGTDTQYF. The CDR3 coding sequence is TGCGCCAGCAGCCAAGGGGGACCCCGCGGGGGCACAGATACGCAGTATTTT.

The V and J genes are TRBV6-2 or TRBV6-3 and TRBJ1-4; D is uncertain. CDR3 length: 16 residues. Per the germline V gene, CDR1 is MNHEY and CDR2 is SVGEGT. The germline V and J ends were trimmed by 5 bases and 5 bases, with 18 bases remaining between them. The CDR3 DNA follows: TGTGCCAGCAGTGAAGGAGGGTACAATTGGAATGAAAAACTGTTTTTT. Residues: CASSEGGYNWNEKLFF.